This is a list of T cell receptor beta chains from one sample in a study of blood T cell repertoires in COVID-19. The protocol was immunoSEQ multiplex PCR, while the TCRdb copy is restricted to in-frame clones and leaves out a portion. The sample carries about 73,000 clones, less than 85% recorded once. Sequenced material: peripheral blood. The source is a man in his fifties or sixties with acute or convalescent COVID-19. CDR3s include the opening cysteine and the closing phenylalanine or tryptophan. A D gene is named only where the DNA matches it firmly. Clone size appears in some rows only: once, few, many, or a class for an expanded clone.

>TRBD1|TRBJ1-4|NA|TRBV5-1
TGCGCCAGCAGGAAGGACGGGGACAGGGCTGAAAAACTGTTTTTT
CASRKDGDRAEKLFF
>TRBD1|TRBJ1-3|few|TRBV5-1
TGCGCCAGCAGCTTGGGGACAGGGGACACTGGAAACACCATATATTTT
CASSLGTGDTGNTIYF
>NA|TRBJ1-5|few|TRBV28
TGTGCCAGCAAAACACAGGGATATAGCAATCAGCCCCAGCATTTT
CASKTQGYSNQPQHF
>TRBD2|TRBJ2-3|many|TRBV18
TGTGCCAGCTCACCGACGACTAGCGGGGGCACAGATACGCAGTATTTT
CASSPTTSGGTDTQYF
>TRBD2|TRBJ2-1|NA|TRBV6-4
TGTGCCAGCAGAAGGACTAGCGGGATCAATGAGCAGTTCTTC
CASRRTSGINEQFF
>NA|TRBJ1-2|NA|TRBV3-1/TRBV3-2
TGTGCCAGCAGCCAAGTAGTCGGGAATGGCTACACCTTC
CASSQVVGNGYTF
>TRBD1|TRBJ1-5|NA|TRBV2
TGTGCCAGCAGTGCCCCGGGACAGACTGGGAGTCAGCCCCAGCATTTT
CASSAPGQTGSQPQHF
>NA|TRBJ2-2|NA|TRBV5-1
TGCGCCAGCAGCCTCTCTAGCGACACCGGGGAGCTGTTTTTT
CASSLSSDTGELFF
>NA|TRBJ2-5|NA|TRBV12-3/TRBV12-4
TGTGCCAGCAGTTTAAGCAGGCCGGAGACCCAGTACTTC
CASSLSRPETQYF
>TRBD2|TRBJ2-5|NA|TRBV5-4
TGTGCCAGCAGCTTGGAGGCTAGCGGGGGAGTGGAGACCCAGTACTTC
CASSLEASGGVETQYF
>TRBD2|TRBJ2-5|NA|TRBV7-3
TGTGCCAGCAGCTTAAGCGGGAGGGAGACCCAGTACTTC
CASSLSGRETQYF
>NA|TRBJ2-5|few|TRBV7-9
TGTGCCAGCAGCTTAGGCGGCGGTCTTCGGGAGACCCAGTACTTC
CASSLGGGLRETQYF
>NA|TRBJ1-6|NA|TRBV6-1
TGTGCCAGCAGTGAGCCAGGTTCCTATTCACCCCTCCACTTT
CASSEPGSYSPLHF
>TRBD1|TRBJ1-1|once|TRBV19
TGTGCCAGTACTACCGACAGGGGCACTGAAGCTTTCTTT
CASTTDRGTEAFF
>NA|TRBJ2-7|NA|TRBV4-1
TGCGCCAGCAGCCCACTAGGACGCGGGACCTACGAGCAGTACTTC
CASSPLGRGTYEQYF
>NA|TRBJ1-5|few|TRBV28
TGTGCCAGCAGTCTCAGGGTAGCTACCAATCAGCCCCAGCATTTT
CASSLRVATNQPQHF
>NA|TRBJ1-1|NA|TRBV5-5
TGTGCCAGCAGCCCACAAGAGGCCTCCACTGAAGCTTTCTTT
CASSPQEASTEAFF
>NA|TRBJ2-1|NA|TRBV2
TGTGCCAGCAGTGAGTTGGTACGGGATGAGCAGTTCTTC
CASSELVRDEQFF
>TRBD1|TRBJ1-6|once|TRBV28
TGTGCCAGCAGTCCCGTCGGACAGGCCTATAATTCACCCCTCCACTTT
CASSPVGQAYNSPLHF
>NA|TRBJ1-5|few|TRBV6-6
TGTGCCAGCAGTTATATCAGGGATGATCAGCCCCAGCATTTT
CASSYIRDDQPQHF
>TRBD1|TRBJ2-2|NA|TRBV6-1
TGTGCCAGCAGTGAACGTGAGGGGGGACAGGGGAACACCGGGGAGCTGTTTTTT
CASSEREGGQGNTGELFF
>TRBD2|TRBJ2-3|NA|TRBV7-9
TGTGCCAGCAGCCCTTGGACTAGCGGGGGTTCAGATACGCAGTATTTT
CASSPWTSGGSDTQYF
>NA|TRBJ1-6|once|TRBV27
TGTGCCAGCAGGAGGGGACAAATGGAGAATTCACCCCTCCACTTT
CASRRGQMENSPLHF
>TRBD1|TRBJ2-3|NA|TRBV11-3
TGTGCCAGCGGCGGCGGTGAGACAGGGGGCGCGGATACGCAGTATTTT
CASGGGETGGADTQYF
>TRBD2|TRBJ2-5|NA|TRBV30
TGTGCCTGGAGCCGGACTAGCGGGGGCCGAGAGACCCAGTACTTC
CAWSRTSGGRETQYF
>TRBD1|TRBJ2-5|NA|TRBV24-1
TGTGCCACCAGTGGGCAGGGGGTAGTAGAGACCCAGTACTTC
CATSGQGVVETQYF
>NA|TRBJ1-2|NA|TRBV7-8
TGTGCCAGCAGCTTAGGAAGGGTGAAGGGCGACAGCTATGGCTACACCTTC
CASSLGRVKGDSYGYTF
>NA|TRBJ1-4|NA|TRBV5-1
TGCGCCAGCAGCCCGGTAAGACTGTTTTTT
CASSPVRLFF
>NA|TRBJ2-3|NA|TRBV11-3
TGTGCCAGCAGCTTAGGGTGGACAGCTAGCACAGATACGCAGTATTTT
CASSLGWTASTDTQYF
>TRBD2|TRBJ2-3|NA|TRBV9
TGTGCCAGCAGCGTAGGTCTGAGCGGGGGGACCCATACGCAGTATTTT
CASSVGLSGGTHTQYF
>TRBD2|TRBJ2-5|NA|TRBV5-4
TGTGCCAGCAGCCGGGGGGGAGGGGAAGAGACCCAGTACTTC
CASSRGGGEETQYF
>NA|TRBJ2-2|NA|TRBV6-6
TGTGCCAGCAGATCCCCGGGACCGGGAGCATCCGGGGAGCTGTTTTTT
CASRSPGPGASGELFF
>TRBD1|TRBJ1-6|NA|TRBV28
TGTGCCAGCAGTTTAAGGGCTGGACAGGGGGCTTCACCCCTCCACTTT
CASSLRAGQGASPLHF
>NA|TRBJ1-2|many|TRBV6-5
TGTGCCAGCAAATTCGGAGACGGGGTGTACACCTTC
CASKFGDGVYTF
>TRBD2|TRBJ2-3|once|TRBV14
TGTGCCAGCAGCCAAGTCGGCCAGCGGGGTACAGATACGCAGTATTTT
CASSQVGQRGTDTQYF
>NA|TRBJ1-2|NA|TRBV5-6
TGTGCCAGCACCCGGTTGGGAGTGGGTCTTGGCTACACCTTC
CASTRLGVGLGYTF
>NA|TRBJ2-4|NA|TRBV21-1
TGTGCCAGCAGAGGAGCAGGGGGACGTGTAGATGCCAAAAACATTCAGTACTTC
CASRGAGGRVDAKNIQYF
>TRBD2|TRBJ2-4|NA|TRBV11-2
TGTGCCAGCAGCCCAACCGGGACTAGCGGGTCACTAGCCAAAAACATTCAGTACTTC
CASSPTGTSGSLAKNIQYF
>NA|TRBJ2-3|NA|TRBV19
TGTGCCAGTAGCACCAGGGGTCATACGCAGTATTTT
CASSTRGHTQYF
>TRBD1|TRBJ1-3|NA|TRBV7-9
TGTGCCAGTGCAGGGGACAGCTCTGGAAACACCATATATTTT
CASAGDSSGNTIYF
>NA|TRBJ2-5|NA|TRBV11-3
TGTGCCAGCAGTTTCGGGAGTCAAGAGACCCAGTACTTC
CASSFGSQETQYF
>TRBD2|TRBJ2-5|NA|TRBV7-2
TGTGCCAGCAGCCCCGGGGGGGGGCCCGTCCGCAAACAAGAGACCCAGTACTTC
CASSPGGGPVRKQETQYF
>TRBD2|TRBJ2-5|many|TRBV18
TGTGCCAGCTCACTTACTAGCGGGAGGGCCGGAGAGACCCAGTACTTC
CASSLTSGRAGETQYF
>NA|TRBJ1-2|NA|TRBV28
TGTGCCAGCAGTTTATTACCCCGGGGCGGGGGTGTTTTGGGCTACACCTTC
CASSLLPRGGGVLGYTF
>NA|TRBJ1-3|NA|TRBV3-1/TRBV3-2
TGTGCCAGCAGCCAGGCTATGGGGGGATACACCATATATTTT
CASSQAMGGYTIYF
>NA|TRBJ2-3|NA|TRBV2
TGTGCCAGCACCTACACAGATACGCAGTATTTT
CASTYTDTQYF
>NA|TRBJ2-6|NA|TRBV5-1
TGCGCCAGCAGCCCGGGTCCTTCTGGGGCCAACGTCCTGACTTTC
CASSPGPSGANVLTF
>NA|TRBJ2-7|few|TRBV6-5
TGTGCCAGCAGCCCCGGACGGGACTCCTACGAGCAGTACTTC
CASSPGRDSYEQYF
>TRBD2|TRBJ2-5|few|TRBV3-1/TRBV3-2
TGTGCCAGCAGCCAAGATCGGGGAGTAGCGGGGGATTCAGGGTACCAAGAGACCCAGTACTTC
CASSQDRGVAGDSGYQETQYF
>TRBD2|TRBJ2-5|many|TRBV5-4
TGTGCCAGCAGCTTCTTCGGGACTAGCGGGGGAGAGACCCAGTACTTC
CASSFFGTSGGETQYF